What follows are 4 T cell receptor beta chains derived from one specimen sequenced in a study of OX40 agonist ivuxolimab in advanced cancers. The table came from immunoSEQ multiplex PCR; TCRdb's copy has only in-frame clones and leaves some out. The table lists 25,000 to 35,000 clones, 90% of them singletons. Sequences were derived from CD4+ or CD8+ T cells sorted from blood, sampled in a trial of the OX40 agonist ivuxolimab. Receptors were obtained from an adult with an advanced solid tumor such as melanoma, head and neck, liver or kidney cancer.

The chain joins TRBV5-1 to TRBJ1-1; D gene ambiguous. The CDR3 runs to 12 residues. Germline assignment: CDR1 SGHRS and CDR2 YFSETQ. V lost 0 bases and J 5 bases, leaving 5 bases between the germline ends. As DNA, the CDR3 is TGCGCCAGCAGCTTGGTTGGGACTGAAGCTTTCTTT. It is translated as CASSLVGTEAFF.

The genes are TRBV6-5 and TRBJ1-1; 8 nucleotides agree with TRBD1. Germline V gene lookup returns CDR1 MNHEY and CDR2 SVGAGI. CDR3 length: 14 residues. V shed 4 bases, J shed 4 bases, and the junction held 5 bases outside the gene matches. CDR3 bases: TGTGCCAGCAGTTCCTGGACAGGGAGCACTGAAGCTTTCTTT. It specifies CASSSWTGSTEAFF.

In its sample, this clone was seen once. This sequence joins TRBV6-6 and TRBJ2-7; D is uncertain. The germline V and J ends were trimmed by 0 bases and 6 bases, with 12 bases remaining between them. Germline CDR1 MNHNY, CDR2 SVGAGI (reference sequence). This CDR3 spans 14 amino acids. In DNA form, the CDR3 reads TGTGCCAGCAGTTACTCGGGTGGCCCGTTCGAGCAGTACTTC. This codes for CASSYSGGPFEQYF.

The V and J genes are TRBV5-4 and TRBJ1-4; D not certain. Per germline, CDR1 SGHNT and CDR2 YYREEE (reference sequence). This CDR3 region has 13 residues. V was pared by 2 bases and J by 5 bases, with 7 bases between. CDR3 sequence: CASSFGENEKLFF. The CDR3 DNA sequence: TGTGCCAGCAGCTTCGGGGAGAATGAAAAACTGTTTTTT.